This is a list of T cell receptor beta chains from one sample in a study of cytomegalovirus exposure and HLA in healthy donors. Produced via immunoSEQ multiplex PCR; TCRdb's table is partial and in-frame only. Of approximately 170,000 clones listed, approximately 70% are singletons. Sequencing was performed on PBMCs. These receptor sequences come from a woman aged 25 to 45 in good health and CMV-seropositive. Each CDR3 is given with its conserved first and last residue. Fields, in order: D gene, J gene, clone size, V gene, CDR3 protein, CDR3 DNA. A D gene is named only where the DNA matches it firmly. A clone size is listed for some rows: how often the clone was seen (once, few, many), or a class if it is expanded.

>NA|TRBJ1-2|few|TRBV19
CASSLYRAGYTF
TGTGCCAGTAGTCTCTACAGGGCTGGCTACACCTTC
>NA|TRBJ1-2|many|TRBV18
CASSPTGPRDYGYTF
TGTGCCAGCTCACCAACAGGACCACGGGACTATGGCTACACCTTC
>NA|TRBJ2-7|NA|TRBV6-4
CASSHRPGDEQYF
TGTGCCAGCAGTCACAGGCCGGGGGACGAGCAGTACTTC
>NA|TRBJ1-2|once|TRBV2
CASSPVPNYGYTF
TGTGCCAGCAGCCCAGTGCCTAACTATGGCTACACCTTC
>NA|TRBJ1-1|few|TRBV13
CASSGGEVGTEAFF
TGTGCCAGCAGCGGCGGGGAGGTTGGGACTGAAGCTTTCTTT
>NA|TRBJ2-7|NA|TRBV5-1
CASSLATAGRGFYEQYF
TGCGCCAGCAGCTTGGCCACGGCGGGCAGGGGTTTCTACGAGCAGTACTTC
>NA|TRBJ1-2|NA|TRBV4-1
CASSQEDRTPYGYTF
TGCGCCAGCAGCCAAGAGGATAGGACACCATATGGCTACACCTTC
>TRBD2|TRBJ2-7|NA|TRBV11-2
CASSWGQGGSEQYF
TGTGCCAGCAGCTGGGGTCAGGGAGGGAGCGAGCAGTACTTC
>TRBD2|TRBJ2-3|NA|TRBV5-4
CASSHGLAGGDTQYF
TGTGCCAGCAGCCACGGACTAGCGGGAGGAGATACGCAGTATTTT
>TRBD2|TRBJ2-1|NA|TRBV5-6
CASSIGTSGGRAQFF
TGTGCCAGCAGCATCGGGACTAGCGGGGGCCGGGCCCAGTTCTTC
>NA|TRBJ1-1|few|TRBV7-9
CSSSLADGVAFF
TGTTCCAGCAGCTTAGCGGACGGGGTAGCTTTCTTT
>TRBD1|TRBJ2-7|NA|TRBV5-4
CASSLPGQEYEQYF
TGTGCCAGCAGCCTACCGGGACAGGAGTACGAGCAGTACTTC
>TRBD1|TRBJ1-2|NA|TRBV19
CASSSTGGGYGYTF
TGTGCCAGTAGTTCAACAGGGGGCGGGTATGGCTACACCTTC
>NA|TRBJ2-7|NA|TRBV6-1
CASSEASQAPSYEQYF
TGTGCCAGCAGTGAAGCCAGCCAGGCTCCCTCCTACGAGCAGTACTTC
>TRBD1|TRBJ1-2|once|TRBV6-5
CASSYGTGGYGYTF
TGTGCCAGCAGTTACGGGACAGGGGGGTATGGCTACACCTTC
>TRBD1|TRBJ2-7|NA|TRBV28
CASSPLSGTAPNEQYF
TGTGCCAGCAGTCCTCTTTCCGGGACAGCACCGAACGAGCAGTACTTC
>NA|TRBJ2-1|NA|TRBV25-1
CASSGLGENYNEQFF
TGTGCCAGCAGTGGTCTAGGGGAAAACTACAATGAGCAGTTCTTC
>NA|TRBJ1-4|once|TRBV5-1
CASSLASTNEKLFF
TGCGCCAGCAGCTTGGCGTCCACTAATGAAAAACTGTTTTTT
>TRBD1|TRBJ2-2|NA|TRBV5-1
CASTTPGQGGTGELFF
TGCGCCAGCACGACACCGGGACAGGGTGGCACCGGGGAGCTGTTTTTT
>NA|TRBJ2-2|NA|TRBV29-1
CSVVGRGFGELFF
TGCAGCGTTGTGGGCAGGGGATTCGGGGAGCTGTTTTTT
>TRBD1|TRBJ1-1|NA|TRBV27
CASKRDRGRDTEAFF
TGTGCCAGCAAAAGGGACAGGGGGCGAGACACTGAAGCTTTCTTT
>NA|TRBJ2-2|NA|TRBV9
CASSVGLGGGPTGELFF
TGTGCCAGCAGCGTAGGTCTAGGGGGAGGGCCGACCGGGGAGCTGTTTTTT
>NA|TRBJ1-6|NA|TRBV7-7
CASSPGDTSYNSPLHF
TGTGCTAGCAGCCCCGGGGACACCTCCTATAATTCACCCCTCCACTTT
>TRBD2|TRBJ2-1|NA|TRBV6-4
CASRWGLAGVPYNEQFF
TGTGCCAGCAGGTGGGGTCTAGCGGGAGTCCCCTACAATGAGCAGTTCTTC
>TRBD2|TRBJ2-7|NA|TRBV27
CASSLSGSGSYEQYF
TGTGCCAGCAGTTTATCAGGTAGCGGGTCGTACGAGCAGTACTTC
>TRBD1|TRBJ1-3|once|TRBV11-3
CASSATGLAGNTIYF
TGTGCCAGCAGCGCGACAGGGCTCGCTGGAAACACCATATATTTT
>TRBD1|TRBJ1-2|NA|TRBV6-5
CASSGTGVGGYTF
TGTGCCAGCAGTGGGACAGGGGTCGGTGGCTACACCTTC
>NA|TRBJ2-7|NA|TRBV7-9
CASSLQEDLREQYF
TGTGCCAGCAGCTTACAGGAGGACTTGAGGGAGCAGTACTTC
>TRBD2|TRBJ2-4|NA|TRBV5-6
CASSLGANGRTKNIQYF
TGTGCCAGCAGCTTGGGGGCGAACGGGAGGACCAAAAACATTCAGTACTTC
>TRBD1|TRBJ1-2|NA|TRBV18
CASSRQGIGDYGYTF
TGTGCCAGCTCACGACAGGGTATCGGGGACTATGGCTACACCTTC
>NA|TRBJ2-7|NA|TRBV19
CASSISYGKFSYEQYF
TGTGCCAGTAGTATATCATACGGGAAGTTCTCCTACGAGCAGTACTTC
>TRBD2|TRBJ2-1|NA|TRBV28
CASTWGGVEGGEQFF
TGTGCCAGCACCTGGGGGGGTGTTGAGGGCGGTGAGCAGTTCTTC
>TRBD1|TRBJ2-5|NA|TRBV5-1
CASSPTGGNYVEQYF
TGCGCCAGCAGCCCGACAGGGGGGAACTACGTAGAGCAGTACTTC
>NA|TRBJ1-1|NA|TRBV27
CASSLGGVNTEAFF
TGTGCCAGCAGTTTGGGGGGTGTGAACACTGAAGCTTTCTTT
>TRBD2|TRBJ2-7|NA|TRBV18
CASSAGLALEQYF
TGTGCCAGCTCAGCCGGACTAGCGCTCGAGCAGTACTTC
>NA|TRBJ2-7|few|TRBV7-6
CASSLGIAQEDEQYF
TGTGCCAGCAGCTTAGGGATTGCTCAGGAGGACGAGCAGTACTTC
>TRBD2|TRBJ2-1|NA|TRBV5-6
CASTYGTRTSFYNEQFF
TGTGCCAGCACCTACGGAACCAGGACTAGCTTCTACAATGAGCAGTTCTTC
>TRBD1|TRBJ2-3|NA|TRBV19
CASSRPTGSRADTQYF
TGTGCCAGTAGTCGCCCGACAGGGAGTAGGGCAGATACGCAGTATTTT
>NA|TRBJ1-4|NA|TRBV29-1
CSVTGDDATNEKLFF
TGCAGCGTAACGGGGGACGATGCAACTAATGAAAAACTGTTTTTT
>TRBD1|TRBJ1-5|NA|TRBV18
CASSPTGGRSNQPQHF
TGTGCCAGCTCCCCGACAGGGGGCCGAAGCAATCAGCCCCAGCATTTT
>TRBD2|TRBJ2-3|once|TRBV28
CASSLLAGGADTQYF
TGTGCCAGCTCATTACTAGCGGGAGGGGCAGATACGCAGTATTTT
>TRBD1|TRBJ2-4|NA|TRBV27
CASSLDRGNKNIQYF
TGTGCCAGCAGTTTGGACAGGGGGAACAAAAACATTCAGTACTTC
>NA|TRBJ2-1|NA|TRBV9
CASSVEAPRYNEQFF
TGTGCCAGCAGCGTAGAAGCGCCAAGGTACAATGAGCAGTTCTTC
>NA|TRBJ2-7|once|TRBV4-1
CASSQDAGAGAYEQYF
TGCGCCAGCAGCCAAGATGCCGGGGCAGGGGCTTACGAGCAGTACTTC
>NA|TRBJ2-1|NA|TRBV7-9
CSSIQGGGRETSGEQFF
TGTTCCAGCATCCAAGGGGGAGGGCGGGAGACCTCCGGTGAGCAGTTCTTC
>NA|TRBJ1-1|NA|TRBV19
CASSTREAGNTEAFF
TGTGCCAGTAGTACCCGGGAGGCAGGAAACACTGAAGCTTTCTTT
>NA|TRBJ2-1|few|TRBV29-1
CSVPPRGKVNEQFF
TGCAGCGTTCCCCCTCGCGGGAAGGTCAATGAGCAGTTCTTC
>TRBD2|TRBJ2-1|NA|TRBV7-9
CASRGTSGSINYNEQFF
TGTGCCAGCAGGGGGACTAGCGGGAGTATCAACTACAATGAGCAGTTCTTC
>TRBD1|TRBJ2-2|NA|TRBV29-1
CSIRQGPYTGELFF
TGCAGCATCCGACAGGGGCCTTACACCGGGGAGCTGTTTTTT
>TRBD1|TRBJ1-5|once|TRBV19
CASSIERGQGVGQPQHF
TGTGCCAGTAGTATAGAGAGAGGACAGGGGGTAGGTCAGCCCCAGCATTTT
>TRBD2|TRBJ2-1|few|TRBV11-1
CASSLEAGGGYNEQFF
TGTGCCAGCAGCTTAGAAGCGGGGGGGGGATACAATGAGCAGTTCTTC